The entry below describes one TCR beta chain. This sample stems from a study of blood T cell repertoires in COVID-19. For the study at large: PBMCs, B-cell-depleted T cells, or T cells provided the cDNA or gDNA that made up the material.

In the source study's methods: Estimates of nucleated cell counts were drawn from the amplification of reference gene primers. Sequencing used immunoSEQ multiplex PCR; TCRdb keeps in-frame clones, though not all of them. V and J calls and clone size are as listed in that table; D and trimming were resolved from the DNA. The sample has approximately 260,000 clones; approximately 92% are singletons. Trimming left V 5 bases short and J 1 base short, with 6 bases between. The CDR3 has 13 residues. CDR1 and CDR2 from the germline V gene are MNHEY and SVGEGT. This TCR derives from a woman aged 40 to 49 who had recovered from COVID-19. V and J are TRBV6-2 or TRBV6-3 and TRBJ1-5; D is ambiguous. Sequenced sample: peripheral blood. CDR3 nucleotide sequence: TGTGCCAGCAGTCGCCAGAGCAATCAGCCCCAGCATTTT. Residues: CASSRQSNQPQHF.